This entry is about one T cell receptor (beta chain). Assay used: immunoSEQ multiplex PCR; TCRdb lists only in-frame clones, some missing. The sample includes around 2,000,000 clones, about 95% of them seen just once. The naive CD8 subset, CD45RO-negative cells positively selected for CCR7, excluded terminally differentiated effector memory CD45RA+ cells. Study donors comprised healthy, HIV-negative adults devoid of recent acute infection or vaccination. These data belong to a study of shared clonotypes between healthy human individuals. Germline values: CDR1 MNHEY, CDR2 SVGAGI. The CDR3 length is 13 residues. Trimming cost V 8 bases and J 3 bases, with 14 bases left between them.

This receptor was identified in a man aged 18 to 30 in good health. V is TRBV6-5 and J is TRBJ2-7, with D possibly TRBD1 on 6 matching bases. The sequenced material came from naive CD8+ T cells sorted from blood. The DNA of the CDR3 is TGTGCCAGCGGATCGGGACACCGCTACGAGCAGTACTTC. Protein: CASGSGHRYEQYF.